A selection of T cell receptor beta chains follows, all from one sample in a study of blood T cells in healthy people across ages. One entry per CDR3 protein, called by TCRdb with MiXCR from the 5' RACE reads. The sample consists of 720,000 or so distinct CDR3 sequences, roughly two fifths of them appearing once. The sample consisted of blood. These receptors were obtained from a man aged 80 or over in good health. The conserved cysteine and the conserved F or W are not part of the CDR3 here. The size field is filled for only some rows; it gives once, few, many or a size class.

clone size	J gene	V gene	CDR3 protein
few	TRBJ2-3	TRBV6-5	ASSYGGQGAVTQY
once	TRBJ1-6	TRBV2	ASGQGLSYNSPLH
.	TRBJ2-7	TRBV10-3	AIKASGGVRKQY
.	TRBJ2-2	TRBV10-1	ASSELRTGELF
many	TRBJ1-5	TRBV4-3	ASSQDLGQPQH
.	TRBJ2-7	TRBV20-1	SARDRVGNYYEQY
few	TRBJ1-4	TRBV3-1	ASSQDLSGANEKLF
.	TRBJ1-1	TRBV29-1	SAHLTGLGEAF
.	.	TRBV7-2	ASSHLEGYNEQY
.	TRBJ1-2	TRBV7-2	ASSPGLPDTYGYT
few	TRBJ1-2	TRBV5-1	ASSSRGTSNYGYT
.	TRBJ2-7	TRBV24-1	ATSPGDRGSYEQY
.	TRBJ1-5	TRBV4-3	ASSQDQSSQPQH
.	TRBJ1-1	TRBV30	AWSTAGRDTEAF
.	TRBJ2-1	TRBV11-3	ASSFDGTRATYNEQF
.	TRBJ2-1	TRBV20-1	SAPTPGGYETQF
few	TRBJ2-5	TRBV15	ATSLGRLELAQY
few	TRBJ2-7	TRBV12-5	ASAATSDSYEQY
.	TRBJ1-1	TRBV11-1	ASSVGVSTEAF
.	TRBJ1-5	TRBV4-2	ASSQEGGQGNQPQH
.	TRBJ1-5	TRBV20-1	SAPTGTQNQPQH
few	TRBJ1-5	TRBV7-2	ASSLVGSNQPQH
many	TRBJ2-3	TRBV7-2	ASSPGLAITDTQY
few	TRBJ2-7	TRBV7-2	ASSLERPVDEQY
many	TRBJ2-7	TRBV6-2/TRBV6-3	ASSIGRGLAEQY
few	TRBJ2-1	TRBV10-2	ASSESVRNSYNEQF
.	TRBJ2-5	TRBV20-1	SARRPQGLGETQY
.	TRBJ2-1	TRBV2	ASGRAGYNGQF
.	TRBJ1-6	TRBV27	ASSLLPGQGASPLH
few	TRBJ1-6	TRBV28	ASSLRGQGRGNSPLH
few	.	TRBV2	ASSAASGDQETQY
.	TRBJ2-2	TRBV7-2	ASSLVRGFSNTGELF
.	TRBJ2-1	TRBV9	ASSGTRLTSPYNEQF
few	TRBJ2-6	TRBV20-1	SARQRPSGANVLT
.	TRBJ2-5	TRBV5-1	ASRLAGEETQY